The 21 T cell receptor beta chains reported below all come from one sample, sequenced in a study of blood T cell repertoires in COVID-19 (TCRdb year 2020). The library was prepared using the immunoSEQ multiplex PCR assay. The table was pulled from immuneACCESS by TCRdb, which kept in-frame rearrangements only. Such tables lose some clones; where checked, under half of the loss comes from unresolved V genes, and the rest has no known cause. Recorded for this sample are 380,000 or so clones; over 75% of them occurred a single time. The ten most abundant clones make up 2% to 2.5% of the sample. What was sequenced was PBMCs or T cells enriched from blood (not recorded which). The source of these receptors is a woman aged 40 to 55 with acute COVID-19.

The chain has TRBV11-2 and TRBJ2-3; 7 nucleotides match TRBD2. CDR3 length: 17 amino acids. Looked up from germline, CDR1 is SGHAT and CDR2 is FQNNGV. V dropped 0 bases and J dropped 0; count of bases not matched to a gene: 6. The CDR3 here is CASSLDRAGRSTDTQYF. The CDR3 DNA follows: TGTGCCAGCAGCTTAGATCGAGCGGGGAGAAGCACAGATACGCAGTATTTT.

The chain couples TRBV10-3 to TRBJ1-2; the D gene is possibly TRBD1 (5 bases). This CDR3 is 14 amino acids long. The germline gives CDR1 ENHRY, CDR2 SYGVKD. Trimming took 1 base from V and 0 from J, leaving 6 bases between them. CDR3 residues: CAISEWGANYGYTF. For the CDR3, the DNA is TGTGCCATCAGTGAGTGGGGGGCTAACTATGGCTACACCTTC.

The chain carries TRBV3-1 (or the pseudogene TRBV3-2) and TRBJ2-3, with 11 bases lining up with TRBD2. CDR3 length: 15 residues. Germline V gene data show CDR1 as LGHDT and CDR2 as YNNKEL (reference sequence). V was clipped by 3 bases and J by 4 bases; unmatched bases: 3. The CDR3 DNA is TGTGCCAGCAGCCAGACTAGCGGGGATCCAGATACGCAGTATTTT. This sequence encodes CASSQTSGDPDTQYF.

The chain carries TRBV9 and TRBJ2-7; perhaps TRBD1 as D (5 bases). The germline gives CDR1 SGDLS, CDR2 YYNGEE. The CDR3 has 13 amino acids. With 4 bases removed from V and 4 bases from J, the gap between germline ends came to 12 bases. CDR3 protein: CASSPEAGYEQYF. CDR3 bases: TGTGCCAGCAGCCCGGAAGCAGGGTACGAGCAGTACTTC.

This clone occurred once. The gene calls are TRBV19 and TRBJ1-6; a possible D gene is TRBD1 (5 bases). CDR1 is LNHDA and CDR2 is SQIVND in the germline V gene (reference sequence). Between the trimmed V and J ends, which lost 3 bases and 6 bases, there was a span of 12 bases. This CDR3 comprises 15 residues. CDR3 nucleotides: TGTGCCAGTAGTATTGGAGGGGCCATTAATTCACCCCTCCACTTT. Residues: CASSIGGAINSPLHF.

The J gene is TRBJ1-6, the V gene TRBV28, with a possible D match to TRBD1 (5 bases). This CDR3 has 18 residues. CDR1 MDHEN and CDR2 SYDVKM come from the germline V gene. V was pared by 5 bases and J by 0 bases, with 17 bases between. The CDR3 DNA sequence: TGTGCCAGCAGTCCCCCCGGGACTTCTTTCTCCTATAATTCACCCCTCCACTTT. Protein: CASSPPGTSFSYNSPLHF.

The chain links TRBV30 to TRBJ2-2, with D possibly TRBD1 on 5 matching bases. Between the trimmed V and J ends, which lost 0 bases and 4 bases, there was a span of 12 bases. Germline CDR1 is GTSNPN and CDR2 is SVGIG (reference sequence). The CDR3 runs 15 residues. The CDR3 nucleotides read TGTGCCTGGAGTGTACTTCAGGGTCGCACCGGGGAGCTGTTTTTT. Its translation is CAWSVLQGRTGELFF.

The chain employs TRBV4-1 and TRBJ1-4; D gene ambiguous. The CDR3 has 14 amino acids. Germline V gives CDR1 MGHRA, CDR2 YSYEKL. Trimming removed 1 base at V and 8 bases at J, with 11 bases between. The CDR3 nucleotides are TGCGCCAGCAGCCAAGCTGGGCTTGGGGAAAAACTGTTTTTT. Its protein product is CASSQAGLGEKLFF.

In its sample, this clone was seen once. V usage is TRBV19 and J usage is TRBJ2-4; D not certain. V gave up 0 bases and J gave up 1 base, with 10 bases separating them. In germline, CDR1 is LNHDA, CDR2 SQIVND (reference sequence). The CDR3 contains 16 residues. DNA of the CDR3: TGTGCCAGTAGTATAGACGGGTTTACGGCCAAAAACATTCAGTACTTC. Translated, it gives CASSIDGFTAKNIQYF.

V usage is TRBV7-9 and J usage is TRBJ2-1, with no clear D. The germline V gene has CDR1 SEHNR and CDR2 FQNEAQ (reference sequence). The V and J ends lost 6 bases and 1 base respectively, with 10 bases between them. CDR3 size: 14 residues. In nucleotides, the CDR3 is TGTGCCAGCAGTGGCCTAGATTCCTACAATGAGCAGTTCTTC. Protein sequence: CASSGLDSYNEQFF.

This chain uses TRBV4-2 with TRBJ2-1, with 9 bases that match TRBD2. Germline CDR1 LGHNA, CDR2 YNFKEQ. There are 18 residues in the CDR3. The trim removed 3 bases at V and 7 bases at J, leaving 16 bases unmatched. The CDR3 loop is CASSQILDRLAGRNEQFF. The CDR3 DNA reads TGTGCCAGCAGCCAGATCCTAGACCGTCTAGCGGGGAGGAATGAGCAGTTCTTC.

This sequence joins TRBV3-1 (or the pseudogene TRBV3-2) and TRBJ1-2; 10 nucleotides match TRBD1. V shed 3 bases, J shed 5 bases, and the junction held 6 bases outside the gene matches. Germline-derived CDR1 and CDR2 are LGHDT and YNNKEL (reference sequence). The CDR3 loop spans 15 amino acids. The CDR3 nucleotides read TGTGCCAGCAGCCAGGGGGACAGGGGTGGATATGGCTACACCTTC. Encoded protein: CASSQGDRGGYGYTF.

The chain links TRBV5-1 to TRBJ1-2, with unresolved D. The CDR3 is 15 amino acids. V lost 2 bases and J 5 bases, leaving 16 bases between the germline ends. Germline loops: CDR1 SGHRS, CDR2 YFSETQ. CDR3 region: CASSFEEGRLYGYTF. CDR3 in DNA: TGCGCCAGCAGCTTCGAGGAAGGGAGACTTTATGGCTACACCTTC.

This clone was counted a few times. The rearrangement links TRBV3-1 (or the pseudogene TRBV3-2) to TRBJ1-2; 8 bases align to TRBD1. From germline, CDR1 is LGHDT and CDR2 YNNKEL (reference sequence). The CDR3 loop spans 12 amino acids. With V trimmed by 9 bases and J by 5 bases, 5 bases remained unmatched. The CDR3 bases are TGTGCCAGTGCGAGGACAGGGTATGGCTACACCTTC. Protein sequence: CASARTGYGYTF.

In this sample, this clone turned up a few times. This sequence joins TRBV5-1 and TRBJ1-2; 7 nucleotides agree with TRBD1. The CDR3 extends over 13 amino acids. In germline, CDR1 is SGHRS, CDR2 YFSETQ. J gave up 4 bases and V 3 bases, and 3 bases lay outside the gene matches. For the CDR3, the DNA is TGCGCCAGCAGCTCGGACAGGAGCTATGGCTACACCTTC. This translates into CASSSDRSYGYTF.

The rearrangement links TRBV12-3 or TRBV12-4 to TRBJ2-5; D gene ambiguous. This CDR3 spans 13 amino acids. The V end was cut by 1 base, the J end by 0 bases, with 3 bases between. CDR3 bases: TGTGCCAGCAGTTTAGTCAACCAAGAGACCCAGTACTTC. Translated, it gives CASSLVNQETQYF.

V and J are TRBV30 and TRBJ2-1; no reliable D call. This CDR3 comprises 12 residues. From germline, CDR1 is GTSNPN and CDR2 SVGIG (reference sequence). Trimming removed 1 base at V and 3 bases at J, with 4 bases between. The CDR3 nucleotides are TGTGCCTGGAGTGCCAACTACAATGAGCAGTTCTTC. Its translation is CAWSANYNEQFF.

This chain links TRBV6-4 with TRBJ2-3; tentatively, D is TRBD1 (6 bases). Germline V gene sequence: CDR1 MRHNA, CDR2 SNTAGT. The length of the CDR3 is 14 residues. Trimming stripped 8 bases from V and 4 bases from J, with 16 bases between. CDR3 amino acids: CASRGQGPADTQYF. CDR3 sequence (DNA): TGTGCCAGCCGGGGCCAGGGGCCCGCAGATACGCAGTATTTT.

This chain connects TRBV2 to TRBJ1-2; 7 nucleotides agree with TRBD1. With 2 bases clipped from V and 3 bases from J, the junction kept 0 bases outside the gene matches. The CDR3 length is 13 residues. CDR1 is SNHLY, CDR2 FYNNEI, per germline. In DNA form, the CDR3 reads TGTGCCAGCAGTGAACAGGGGGACTATGGCTACACCTTC. Translated, it gives CASSEQGDYGYTF.

The genes are TRBV28 and TRBJ2-1; tentatively, D is TRBD1 (6 bases). The CDR3 is 16 amino acids. V dropped 4 bases and J dropped 4 bases, with 17 bases sitting between them. The germline gives CDR1 MDHEN, CDR2 SYDVKM. CDR3 loop: CASSSRDRIPYNEQFF. CDR3 sequence (DNA): TGTGCCAGCAGTTCACGCGACAGGATTCCATACAATGAGCAGTTCTTC. The whole variable domain, filled in from reference TRBV28 and TRBJ2-1, reads DVKVTQSSRYLVKRTGEKVFLECVQDMDHENMFWYRQDPGLGLRLIYFSYDVKMKEKGDIPEGYSVSREKKERFSLILESASTNQTSMYLCASSSRDRIPYNEQFFGPGTRLTVL.

J is TRBJ2-3 and V is TRBV5-1; 11 bases are shared with TRBD2. The germline gives CDR1 SGHRS, CDR2 YFSETQ. This CDR3 comprises 15 residues. The V and J ends lost 0 bases and 4 bases, in that order; junction bases with no gene match: 1. The CDR3 DNA follows: TGCGCCAGCAGCTTGGTAGCGGGGGGGCCAGATACGCAGTATTTT. It translates to CASSLVAGGPDTQYF.